The 30 T cell receptor beta chains below come from one sample, sequenced in a study of T cell responses to AZD1222 COVID-19 vaccine. Sequenced by immunoSEQ multiplex PCR; TCRdb stores in-frame clones only, minus some. Of 180,000 or so clones listed, 93% were seen once; the top ten hold 3.9%. The sequencing used peripheral blood, collected on day 0 of AZD1222 vaccination. The receptors shown here come from an adult in good health.

Worth noting for this clone: No conserved phenylalanine or tryptophan ends this CDR3, so it is likely a read error. The limits of the CDR3 on the DNA are not certain, so only TCRdb's listed CDR3 is given. This CDR3 reads CASSWAEI. The chain carries TRBV5-1 and TRBJ2-3; TRBD1 reflects the table's D call only, with no check against the DNA. The CDR3 is 8 residues long, counting both termini. Germline values: CDR1 SGHRS, CDR2 YFSETQ.

The rearrangement uses TRBV11-2 and TRBJ1-1, with D perhaps matching TRBD1 (6 bases). This CDR3 has 16 residues. Germline V gene lookup returns CDR1 SGHAT and CDR2 FQNNGV. Deletions cut 0 bases from V and 3 bases from J, with 14 bases between. In DNA, the CDR3 is TGTGCCAGCAGCTTAGACTACAGGGTGTGGGACACTGAAGCTTTCTTT. Protein: CASSLDYRVWDTEAFF.

CDR3 in amino acids: CASSLVVASGTGELFF. CDR3 sequence (DNA): TGCGCCAGCAGCTTGGTAGTTGCTAGCGGGACCGGGGAGCTGTTTTTT. This sequence joins TRBV5-1 and TRBJ2-2, with TRBD2 identical over 8 bases. CDR1 is SGHRS, CDR2 YFSETQ, per germline. The junction had 6 bases not matched to a gene; V was cut back by 0 bases and J by 5 bases. The CDR3 spans 16 residues.

The chain combines TRBV19 with TRBJ1-1; 7 nucleotides match TRBD1. CDR3 size: 13 residues. Germline V lookup: CDR1 LNHDA, CDR2 SQIVND (reference sequence). The trim removed 7 bases at V and 1 base at J, leaving 3 bases unmatched. CDR3 sequence reads: CASIEGANTEAFF. CDR3 in DNA: TGTGCCAGTATAGAGGGGGCGAACACTGAAGCTTTCTTT.

The V gene is TRBV5-1, the J gene TRBJ1-2; D ambiguous. CDR3 length equals 13 residues. V was cut by 0 bases and J by 8 bases, with 11 bases left in between. In germline, CDR1 is SGHRS, CDR2 YFSETQ. CDR3 sequence (DNA): TGCGCCAGCAGCTTGGCGACCGCCTTGGGCTACACCTTC. Protein sequence: CASSLATALGYTF. The variable domain in full, completed from reference TRBV5-1 and TRBJ1-2, reads KAGVTQTPRYLIKTRGQQVTLSCSPISGHRSVSWYQQTPGQGLQFLFEYFSETQRNKGNFPGRFSGRQFSNSRSEMNVSTLELGDSALYLCASSLATALGYTFGSGTRLTVV.

This chain links TRBV19 with TRBJ2-7; D call uncertain. The V end lost 7 bases, the J end lost 1 base, and 11 bases lay between the germline ends. Per germline, CDR1 LNHDA and CDR2 SQIVND (reference sequence). CDR3 length equals 13 residues. CDR3 sequence: CASTGGPSYEQYF. The CDR3 region has the DNA TGTGCCAGTACTGGCGGACCTTCCTACGAGCAGTACTTC. Combining the CDR3 with reference TRBV19 and TRBJ2-7 gives the whole variable domain DGGITQSPKYLFRKEGQNVTLSCEQNLNHDAMYWYRQDPGQGLRLIYYSQIVNDFQKGDIAEGYSVSREKKESFPLTVTSAQKNPTAFYLCASTGGPSYEQYFGPGTRLTVT.

This clone was seen once. The chain joins TRBV12-3 or TRBV12-4 to TRBJ1-1; D is undetermined. CDR3 length: 13 amino acids. V was pared by 5 bases and J by 1 base, with 8 bases between. In nucleotides, the CDR3 is TGTGCCAGCAGTGACCAGACGAACACTGAAGCTTTCTTT. This gives the protein CASSDQTNTEAFF.

The chain joins TRBV7-6 to TRBJ2-1; D assignment may be TRBD1 or TRBD2 (6 bases each). This CDR3 region has 16 residues. Germline CDR1 is SGHVS and CDR2 is FNYEAQ. Between the trimmed V and J ends, which lost 2 bases and 9 bases, there was a span of 20 bases. The CDR3 region has the DNA TGTGCCAGCAGCTTAACGGGACATGTAACCGGGGGTGAGCAGTTCTTC. Its translation is CASSLTGHVTGGEQFF.

The rearrangement links TRBV6-5 to TRBJ1-6; D gene unclear. The germline gives CDR1 MNHEY, CDR2 SVGAGI. The CDR3 is made up of 15 amino acids. The V end was cut by 8 bases, the J end by 3 bases, with 14 bases between. The CDR3: CASGLEANYNSPLHF. CDR3 nucleotide sequence: TGTGCCAGCGGGTTGGAGGCGAACTATAATTCACCCCTCCACTTT.

The chain is built from TRBV7-9 and TRBJ1-4, with 7 bases identical to TRBD1. The junction had 5 bases not matched to a gene; V was cut back by 2 bases and J by 8 bases. CDR1 and CDR2 from the germline V gene are SEHNR and FQNEAQ (reference sequence). The CDR3 has 14 residues. CDR3 sequence reads: CASSLNRGGEKLFF. The CDR3 DNA sequence: TGTGCCAGCAGCTTAAACAGGGGAGGAGAAAAACTGTTTTTT.

V and J are TRBV18 and TRBJ1-3, with 9 nucleotides matching TRBD1. The CDR3 runs to 17 residues. Germline V gene sequence: CDR1 KGHSH, CDR2 LQKENI. The V gene end was trimmed by 3 bases and the J gene end by 1 base; junction bases not matched to a gene: 7. CDR3 residues: CASSPLADRGSGNTIYF. In DNA, the CDR3 is TGTGCCAGCTCACCTTTAGCGGACAGGGGATCTGGAAACACCATATATTTT.

The chain joins TRBV29-1 to TRBJ1-1; D is unclear. This CDR3 spans 10 amino acids. V lost 4 bases and J lost 8, with 8 bases in between. The germline V gene has CDR1 SQVTM and CDR2 ANQGSEA. CDR3 loop: CSVVMLEAFF. CDR3 sequence (DNA): TGCAGCGTTGTAATGCTAGAAGCTTTCTTT. The entire variable domain, with the rest obtained from reference TRBV29-1 and TRBJ1-1, is as follows: SAVISQKPSRDICQRGTSLTIQCQVDSQVTMMFWYRQQPGQSLTLIATANQGSEATYESGFVIDKFPISRPNLTFSTLTVSNMSPEDSSIYLCSVVMLEAFFGQGTRLTVV.

This sequence joins TRBV18 and TRBJ2-3; 8 bases align to TRBD2. Germline loops: CDR1 KGHSH, CDR2 LQKENI. With V trimmed by 2 bases and J by 0 bases, 1 base remained unmatched. The CDR3 contains 15 residues. CDR3 DNA: TGTGCCAGCTCACCAGCGGGAGGAAGCACAGATACGCAGTATTTT. Residues: CASSPAGGSTDTQYF.

The chain employs TRBV27 and TRBJ1-6; D unclear. The CDR3 contains 13 residues. The V end was cut by 3 bases, the J end by 14 bases, with 14 bases between. Germline CDR1 is MNHEY and CDR2 is SMNVEV (reference sequence). CDR3 in DNA: TGTGCCAGCAGTTTCGCACGGAGGGTAGCCCTCCACTTT. It encodes CASSFARRVALHF.

The chain has TRBV12-3 or TRBV12-4 and TRBJ1-6, with D unresolved. The CDR3 contains 13 residues. The germline V and J ends were trimmed by 3 bases and 10 bases, with 10 bases remaining between them. CDR3 coding DNA: TGTGCCAGCAGTTTTCTCCGGGAATCACCCCTCCACTTT. The encoded protein is CASSFLRESPLHF.

The J gene is TRBJ1-1, the V gene TRBV29-1; TRBD1 agrees at 7 bases. The CDR3 is made up of 12 amino acids. Germline lookup yields CDR1 SQVTM and CDR2 ANQGSEA. Trimming cost V 7 bases and J 1 base; bases outside gene matches: 3. In DNA form, the CDR3 reads TGCAGCGCCCGGACAGGGAACACTGAAGCTTTCTTT. Amino acids: CSARTGNTEAFF.

This sequence joins TRBV7-9 and TRBJ1-3, with D unclear. The CDR3 totals 13 residues. CDR1 is SEHNR, CDR2 FQNEAQ, per germline (reference sequence). Trimming cost V 3 bases and J 3 bases, with 6 bases left between them. CDR3 protein: CASSFVGGNTIYF. The CDR3 DNA sequence: TGTGCCAGCAGCTTTGTCGGTGGAAACACCATATATTTT.

The CDR3 DNA follows: TGTGCCAGCTCACCAGGGACAGGGGGTCTAATTGGTCAGCCCCAGCATTTT. Protein sequence: CASSPGTGGLIGQPQHF. The chain recombines TRBV18 with TRBJ1-5, with 11 bases fitting TRBD1. V lost 2 bases, J lost 6 bases, and 9 bases stayed unmatched. CDR1 and CDR2 (germline): KGHSH, LQKENI. This CDR3 is built from 17 residues.

V is TRBV3-1 (or the pseudogene TRBV3-2) and J is TRBJ2-3; a weak D match, TRBD2 (5 bases). V lost 4 bases and J 6 bases, leaving 8 bases between the germline ends. Germline loops: CDR1 LGHDT, CDR2 YNNKEL (reference sequence). The CDR3 extends over 12 amino acids. Here the CDR3 DNA reads TGTGCCAGCAGCCTCGGCGGGGATACGCAGTATTTT. Translated, it gives CASSLGGDTQYF.

This chain joins TRBV29-1 and TRBJ2-1; 10 bases match TRBD2. This CDR3 region has 12 residues. V dropped 5 bases and J dropped 9; count of bases not matched to a gene: 4. Germline CDR1 reads SQVTM; CDR2 reads ANQGSEA. The CDR3, as DNA: TGCAGCGTTAATAGCGGGAGGCTTGAGCAGTTCTTC. As protein: CSVNSGRLEQFF.

V gene TRBV27 combines with J gene TRBJ2-3; D might be TRBD2 (7 bases). V lost 3 bases and J lost 0, with 22 bases in between. Germline CDR1 and CDR2: MNHEY and SMNVEV (reference sequence). The CDR3 consists of 19 residues. The DNA for the CDR3 is TGTGCCAGCAGTTTTTTAGGGTATGGCGGGGGCTCTAGCACAGATACGCAGTATTTT. This translates into CASSFLGYGGGSSTDTQYF.

This chain uses TRBV18 with TRBJ2-1; TRBD1 matches at 8 bases. Germline V gene lookup returns CDR1 KGHSH and CDR2 LQKENI. CDR3 size: 16 residues. With 0 bases clipped from V and 8 bases from J, the junction kept 9 bases outside the gene matches. The CDR3 loop is CASSPPWDRSRDEQFF. The CDR3 DNA is TGTGCCAGCTCACCACCGTGGGACAGGTCCCGGGATGAGCAGTTCTTC.

The chain joins TRBV6-5 to TRBJ1-2; the match to TRBD1 covers 9 bases. Germline V gives CDR1 MNHEY, CDR2 SVGAGI. J gave up 8 bases and V 8 bases, and 6 bases lay outside the gene matches. This CDR3 region has 12 residues. The DNA for the CDR3 is TGTGCCAGCCTCCGGGACAGGGACGGCTACACCTTC. Protein sequence: CASLRDRDGYTF.

DNA of the CDR3: TGTGCCAGCAGCTTAGCGGCTAGCGGGGGGAATGAGCAGTTCTTC. It codes for CASSLAASGGNEQFF. This rearrangement joins TRBV7-6 to TRBJ2-1; 11 positions agree with TRBD2. Germline lookup yields CDR1 SGHVS and CDR2 FNYEAQ. This CDR3 comprises 15 residues. Trimming took 0 bases from V and 7 from J; bases not matched to a gene: 2.

This clone turned up a few times. The chain uses TRBV29-1 and TRBJ1-1; possible D gene TRBD1, 6 bases. The ends were cut back, 5 bases at V and 1 base at J, with 11 bases in the middle. CDR3 length equals 13 residues. Per germline, CDR1 SQVTM and CDR2 ANQGSEA. The CDR3 sequence: CSVTRTENTEAFF. The CDR3 coding sequence is TGCAGCGTTACTAGGACAGAGAACACTGAAGCTTTCTTT.

The chain joins TRBV12-3 or TRBV12-4 to TRBJ2-7; D may correspond to TRBD1 or TRBD2 (5 bases each). The V gene lost 3 bases and the J gene lost 6 bases, with 12 bases spanning the gap. The CDR3 consists of 13 residues. CDR3 in DNA: TGTGCCAGCAGTTTGGAGGTAGGGGTCGAGCAGTACTTC. It encodes CASSLEVGVEQYF.

This chain joins TRBV27 and TRBJ1-2, with D perhaps matching TRBD1 (6 bases). Germline V lookup: CDR1 MNHEY, CDR2 SMNVEV (reference sequence). Trimming took 7 bases from V and 5 from J, leaving 20 bases between them. The CDR3 is 15 residues long. This CDR3 is CASTGATEGRYGYTF. The CDR3 nucleotides read TGTGCCAGCACAGGGGCGACGGAGGGGCGGTATGGCTACACCTTC.

This clone was seen a single time. This chain joins TRBV30 and TRBJ1-5, with TRBD1 matching 7 bases. CDR3 length: 13 amino acids. Germline V gene data show CDR1 as GTSNPN and CDR2 as SVGIG (reference sequence). The V segment lost 2 bases and the J segment 2 bases; nucleotides outside the gene matches: 0. DNA of the CDR3: TGTGCCTGGAGTCAGGGGGGCAATCAGCCCCAGCATTTT. Protein product: CAWSQGGNQPQHF.

The rearrangement uses TRBV27 and TRBJ2-1; D call uncertain. Germline CDR1 and CDR2: MNHEY and SMNVEV (reference sequence). The CDR3 is 13 amino acids. Trimming took off 6 bases at V and 6 bases at J, with 12 bases between the two ends. As DNA, the CDR3 is TGTGCCAGCAGCACTGTTCTTTCCAATGAGCAGTTCTTC. Protein sequence: CASSTVLSNEQFF.

The chain carries TRBV6-5 and TRBJ1-2, with unresolved D. There are 14 residues in the CDR3. With 5 bases removed from V and 8 bases from J, the gap between germline ends came to 18 bases. CDR1 is MNHEY and CDR2 is SVGAGI in the germline V gene. CDR3 protein: CASSPRTNGYGYTF. The CDR3 bases are TGTGCCAGCAGTCCTCGGACCAATGGCTACGGCTACACCTTC.